This T cell receptor (beta chain) was profiled in a study of CD8+CD57+ T cells in acquired aplastic anemia. Findings and caveats of the study: Patients and healthy controls showed no significant CD8+ Simpson's diversity difference.

The authors sequenced patients whose flow cytometry had shown CD8+CD57+ cell expansion. The CDR3 runs to 14 residues. Per germline, CDR1 SEHNR and CDR2 FQNEAQ (reference sequence). V shed 2 bases and J shed 6 bases, with 13 bases lying between them. Details on this clonotype: The antigen is undetermined.

Profiling of TCR beta VDJ combinations and CDR3 sequences used genomic DNA as template. TCRdb re-derived calls from the reads in MiXCR, one entry per CDR3 protein. Among around 170,000 distinct CDR3 sequences listed, roughly half were seen once. The TCR comes from a human donor with aplastic anemia. The chain recombines TRBV7-9 with TRBJ1-2; possible D gene TRBD1, 6 bases. The sample comprised sorted CD4+, CD8+, or CD8+CD57+ T cells (not recorded which) from PBMCs. CDR3 in DNA: TGTGCCAGCAGCTTATGGGCCAGGGACAATGGCTACACCTTC. Protein product: CASSLWARDNGYTF.